This TCR beta chain comes out of a study of blood T cell repertoires in COVID-19. Overall study context: COVID-19 samples collected from the United States, Italy and Spain covered acute and convalescent phases. The analysed material was cDNA or gDNA that came from T cells, B-cell-depleted T cells, or PBMCs.

Original analysis: Reference gene primer amplification in the assay estimated nucleated cell counts. Only in-frame clones appear in the TCRdb table, and some are missing; sequencing was by immunoSEQ multiplex PCR. The V and J calls and the clone size are those of that table, but D and trimming were determined from the DNA. The table lists about 150,000 clones, around 80% of them singletons. Unmatched junction bases numbered 10, after V lost 8 bases and J lost 3 bases. CDR1 and CDR2 (germline): SNHLY, FYNNEI. The CDR3 extends over 14 amino acids. This sequence originates from a man aged 55 to 70 with active or convalescent COVID-19. The chain combines TRBV2 with TRBJ2-7; 7 bases fit TRBD2. Source material: peripheral blood. The CDR3 coding sequence is TGTGCCAGCTCTGAAACGGGACTAAGCTACGAGCAGTACTTC. Protein sequence: CASSETGLSYEQYF.